This T cell receptor (beta chain) was recorded in a study of neurological immune-mediated disorders. The CDR3 runs to 14 residues. V dropped 7 bases and J dropped 0 bases, with 14 bases sitting between them. CDR1 SQVTM and CDR2 ANQGSEA come from the germline V gene. This clonotype showed up many times. TCRdb reprocessed the 5' RACE reads with MiXCR, giving one entry per CDR3 protein. The data show about 82,000 distinct CDR3 sequences, with about 2.5% seen just once and roughly 1.2% held by the top ten. Material: PBMCs. The clonotype comes from a woman aged 25 to 39 with multiple sclerosis. V is TRBV29-1 and J is TRBJ2-3; tentatively, D is TRBD2 (5 bases). The CDR3 sequence: CSAERITSTDTQYF. The DNA of the CDR3 is TGCAGCGCCGAGCGGATCACTAGCACAGATACGCAGTATTTT.